What follows describes a single T cell receptor (beta chain). Its target is not known. CDR1 is SGDLS and CDR2 is YYNGEE in the germline V gene. V was cut by 2 bases and J by 4 bases, with 15 bases left in between. CDR3 length equals 15 residues. This record comes from a study of identifying expanded T cells in peripheral blood. Study-wide results and caveats: Approximately 1.2 clones differed between technical replicates, versus approximately 17 and 20 over time.

Sequenced by immunoSEQ multiplex PCR; TCRdb stores in-frame clones only, minus some. The profile shows around 84,000 clones, 80% to 90% of them singletons. Collection occurred without any documented infections or immune events in donors. The receptor was isolated from a person aged 18 to 75 in good health. Material for sequencing was blood. This chain connects TRBV9 to TRBJ1-2; no clear D. CDR3 protein: CASSVTAGKGYGYTF. The CDR3 coding sequence is TGTGCCAGCAGCGTTACGGCAGGCAAAGGCTATGGCTACACCTTC.